Given below is one T cell receptor (beta chain) in context. Its cognate antigen is unknown. These data are taken from a study of tumor-infiltrating lymphocytes in primary liver carcinoma. Across the study: T1-T3 N0M0 was the stage of the tumors, which were 4.2 to 10 cm across. Study-wide results and limits: Since sampling was bulk and unsorted, CD4+ and CD8+ repertoires were not compared. A significantly higher top-250-clone fraction was recorded for tumors than for blood (p = 0.039).

Unsorted whole blood yielded blood RNA, and germline DNA was extracted as well. It was before surgery that about 3.8 milliliters of peripheral blood were collected. CDR1 is SGHAT and CDR2 is FQNNGV in the germline V gene. This CDR3 is built from 15 residues. J gave up 5 bases and V 5 bases, and 10 bases lay outside the gene matches. A constant-region primer served to make TCR beta cDNA from about 500 ng total RNA. Libraries covering TCR beta were generated through three nested multiplex PCR rounds (using a slightly modified ARM-PCR). With TRBV1-TRBV30 forward primers and a C-beta reverse primer, the first two PCR rounds were run for around 11 cycles each. TCRdb called the multiplex PCR reads again in MiXCR, with one record for every CDR3 protein. Of 300,000 to 400,000 distinct CDR3 sequences in the sample, approximately 64% were seen once.

This clonotype originated in a man aged 40-49 years with primary liver carcinoma and hepatitis B virus infection. This sequence joins TRBV11-2 and TRBJ2-5; 8 bases are a match to TRBD1. The sample was peripheral blood. The CDR3 nucleotides read TGTGCCAGCAGCCGAAGGCCAGGGGGCGAGGAGACCCAGTACTTC. It translates to CASSRRPGGEETQYF.